One T cell receptor (beta chain) is described in this entry. It has no known antigen specificity. No much larger clone is present one base from it, and per-base qualities are unavailable. TCRbeta CDR3 regions were amplified from genomic DNA by means of the immunoSEQ Assay, a bias-controlled multiplex PCR. Under the source paper's analysis protocol: The number of nucleated cells in each sample was estimated from the amplification of reference gene primers within the assay. To quantify the absolute abundance of each unique TCRbeta CDR3 rearrangement, sequence reads were collapsed and filtered. For each sample, productive Simpson clonality was calculated as the square root of Simpson's diversity index over productive rearrangements. TCRdb stores this immuneACCESS table with in-frame sequences only. Part of the clones is absent; in the studies checked, under half of the shortfall reflects unresolved V genes, and no reason is known for the rest. The DNA was the basis for D and trimming; V, J and clone size are from that table. This sample has tens of thousands of clones in its table, and roughly 87% of those were observed once. The ten largest clones add up to 15% to 20% of the sample.

Whole blood was collected in K2EDTA tubes by collaborating institutions according to the institutions' own protocols. For TCRbeta analysis, collaborators shipped samples in one of three forms: frozen whole blood, isolated PBMCs, or DNA extracted from either of those sample types. This entry is derived from a study of blood T cell repertoires in COVID-19 (dated by TCRdb to the early 2020s). A note on the overall study: The collaborator samples originated in the United States, Italy and Spain and spanned the acute and convalescent phases of COVID-19. The samples were drawn from the first 160 participants of the ongoing ImmuneRACE study and from about 1,200 subjects provided by 6 global collaborators. Where HLA class I and class II types were available, the types were taken from metadata supplied by the sample provider, not from assay-based typing. The material from the prospective study consisted of cDNA or gDNA derived from T cells, B-cell-depleted T cells, or PBMCs. Deeply sampled blood TCRbeta repertoires from subjects exposed to, actively infected with, or recovered from COVID-19 were included in the dataset. The sample metadata nearly always contained a de-identified subject ID, COVID-19 status, age in years and sex. The repertoires were made available in a free public database intended to serve as a resource for research on the immune response to SARS-CoV-2.

Results the study describes overall, beyond this receptor: Clinical and demographic metadata were provided uncurated, with the amount varying by source and participant.

Ends trimmed: V by 5 bases, J by 7 bases; bases unmatched to a gene: 5. Reading from cysteine to phenylalanine, the CDR3 counts 12 amino acids. The kept DNA is CDR3 alone, 36 bases in frame from the first base. CDR1 and CDR2 are read off the germline V gene as SGHVS and FQNEAQ. The clonotype comes from an elderly woman with acute or convalescent COVID-19. The chain was built from TRBV7-8 and TRBJ2-7, with 7 middle bases fitting TRBD1. Sequencing was done on a sample of peripheral blood. The CDR3 here reads CASSQTGREQYF. The sequenced DNA: TGTGCCAGCAGCCAGACAGGGCGGGAGCAGTACTTC.